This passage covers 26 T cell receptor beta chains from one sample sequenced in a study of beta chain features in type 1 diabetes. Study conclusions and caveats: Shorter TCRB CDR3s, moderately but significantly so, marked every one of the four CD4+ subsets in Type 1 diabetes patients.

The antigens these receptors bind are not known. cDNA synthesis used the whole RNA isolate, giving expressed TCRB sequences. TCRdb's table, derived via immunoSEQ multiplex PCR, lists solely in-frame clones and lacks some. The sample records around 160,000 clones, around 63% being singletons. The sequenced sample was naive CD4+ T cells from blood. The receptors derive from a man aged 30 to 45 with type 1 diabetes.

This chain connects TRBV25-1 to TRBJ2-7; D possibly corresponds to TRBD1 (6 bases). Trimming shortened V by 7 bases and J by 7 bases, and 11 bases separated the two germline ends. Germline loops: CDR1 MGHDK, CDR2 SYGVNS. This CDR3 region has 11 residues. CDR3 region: CASNRDREQYF. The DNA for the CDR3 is TGTGCCAGCAACAGGGACCGGGAGCAGTACTTC.

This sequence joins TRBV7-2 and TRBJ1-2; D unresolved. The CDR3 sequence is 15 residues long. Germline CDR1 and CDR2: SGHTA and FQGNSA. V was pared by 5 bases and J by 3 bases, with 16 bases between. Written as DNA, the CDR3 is TGTGCCAGCAGCACATACCGTTCGGTTGACTATGGCTACACCTTC. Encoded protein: CASSTYRSVDYGYTF.

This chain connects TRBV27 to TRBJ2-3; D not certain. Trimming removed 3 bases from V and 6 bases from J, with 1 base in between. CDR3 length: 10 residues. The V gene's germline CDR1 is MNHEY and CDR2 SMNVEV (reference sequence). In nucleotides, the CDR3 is TGTGCCAGCAGTTTGGATACGCAGTATTTT. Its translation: CASSLDTQYF.

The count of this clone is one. Here the CDR3 DNA reads TGTGCCAGTAGTTCGGGACAGCAAGAAGAGACCCAGTACTTC. Its translation: CASSSGQQEETQYF. The chain couples TRBV19 to TRBJ2-5, with TRBD1 matching 7 bases. The germline gives CDR1 LNHDA, CDR2 SQIVND (reference sequence). This CDR3 has 14 residues. The ends lost 5 bases at V and 3 bases at J; junction bases unmatched: 6.

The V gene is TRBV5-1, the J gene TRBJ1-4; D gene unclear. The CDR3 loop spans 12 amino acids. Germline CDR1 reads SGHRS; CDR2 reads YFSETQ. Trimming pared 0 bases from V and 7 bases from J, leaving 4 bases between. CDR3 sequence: CASSLDGEKLFF. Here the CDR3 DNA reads TGCGCCAGCAGCTTGGACGGTGAAAAACTGTTTTTT.

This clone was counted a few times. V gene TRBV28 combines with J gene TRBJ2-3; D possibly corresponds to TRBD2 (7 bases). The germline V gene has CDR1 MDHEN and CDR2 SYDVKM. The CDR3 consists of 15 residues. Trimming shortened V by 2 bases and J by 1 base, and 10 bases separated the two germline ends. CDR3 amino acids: CASSLGGGRTDTQYF. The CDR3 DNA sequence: TGTGCCAGCAGTTTAGGCGGGGGCCGCACAGATACGCAGTATTTT.

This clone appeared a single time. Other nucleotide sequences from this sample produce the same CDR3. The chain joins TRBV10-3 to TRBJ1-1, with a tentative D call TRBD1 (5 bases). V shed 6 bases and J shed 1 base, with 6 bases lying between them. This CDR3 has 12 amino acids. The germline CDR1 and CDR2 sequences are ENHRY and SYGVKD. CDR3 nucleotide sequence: TGTGCCATCAGAGGACAGAACACTGAAGCTTTCTTT. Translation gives CAIRGQNTEAFF.

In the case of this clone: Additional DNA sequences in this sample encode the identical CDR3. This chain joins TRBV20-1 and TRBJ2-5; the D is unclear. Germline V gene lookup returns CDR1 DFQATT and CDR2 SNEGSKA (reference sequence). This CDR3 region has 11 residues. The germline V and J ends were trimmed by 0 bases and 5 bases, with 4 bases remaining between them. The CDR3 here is CSARDPETQYF. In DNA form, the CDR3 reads TGCAGTGCTAGAGATCCCGAGACCCAGTACTTC.

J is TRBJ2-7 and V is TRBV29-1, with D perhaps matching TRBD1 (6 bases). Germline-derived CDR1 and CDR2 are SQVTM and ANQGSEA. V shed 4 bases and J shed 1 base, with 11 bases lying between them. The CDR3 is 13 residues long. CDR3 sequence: CSVVTGPSYEQYF. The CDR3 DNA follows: TGCAGCGTTGTTACAGGGCCATCCTACGAGCAGTACTTC.

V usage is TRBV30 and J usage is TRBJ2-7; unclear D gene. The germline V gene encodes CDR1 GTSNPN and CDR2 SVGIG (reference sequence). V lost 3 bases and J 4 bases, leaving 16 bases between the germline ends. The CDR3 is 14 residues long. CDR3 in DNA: TGTGCCTGGAGATCCGGTCTCTTAGTTTACGAGCAGTACTTC. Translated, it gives CAWRSGLLVYEQYF.

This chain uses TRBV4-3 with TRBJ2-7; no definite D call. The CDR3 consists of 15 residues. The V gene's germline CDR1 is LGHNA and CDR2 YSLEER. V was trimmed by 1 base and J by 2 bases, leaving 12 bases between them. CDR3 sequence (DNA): TGCGCCAGCAGCCAAGCTTATGGGAACCCCTACGAGCAGTACTTC. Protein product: CASSQAYGNPYEQYF.

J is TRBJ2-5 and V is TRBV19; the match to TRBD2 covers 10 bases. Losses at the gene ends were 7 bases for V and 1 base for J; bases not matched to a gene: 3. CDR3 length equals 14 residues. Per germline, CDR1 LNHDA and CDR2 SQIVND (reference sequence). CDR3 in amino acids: CASIGLAVQETQYF. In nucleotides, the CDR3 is TGTGCCAGTATTGGACTAGCGGTCCAAGAGACCCAGTACTTC.

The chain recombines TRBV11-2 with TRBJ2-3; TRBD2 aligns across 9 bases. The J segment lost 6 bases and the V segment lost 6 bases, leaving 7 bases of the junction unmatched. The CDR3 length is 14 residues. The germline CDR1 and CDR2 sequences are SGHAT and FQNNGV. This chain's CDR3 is CASSIGLAHDTQYF. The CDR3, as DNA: TGTGCCAGCAGTATTGGACTAGCGCATGATACGCAGTATTTT.

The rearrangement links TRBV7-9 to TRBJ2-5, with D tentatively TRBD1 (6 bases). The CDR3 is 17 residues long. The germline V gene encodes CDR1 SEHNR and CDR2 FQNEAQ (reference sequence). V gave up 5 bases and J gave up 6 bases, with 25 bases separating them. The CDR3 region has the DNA TGTGCCAGCAGCCCTCCGGCTAGCAGGGGTCCCGTGCAGACCCAGTACTTC. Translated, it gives CASSPPASRGPVQTQYF.

The CDR3 DNA sequence: TGTGCCAGCGGGATGGGAGTCTACGAGCAGTACTTC. Its translation: CASGMGVYEQYF. V gene TRBV25-1 combines with J gene TRBJ2-7, with TRBD2 as a possible D gene (5 bases). Between the trimmed V and J ends, which lost 8 bases and 3 bases, there was a span of 11 bases. This CDR3 contains 12 residues. Per germline, CDR1 MGHDK and CDR2 SYGVNS.

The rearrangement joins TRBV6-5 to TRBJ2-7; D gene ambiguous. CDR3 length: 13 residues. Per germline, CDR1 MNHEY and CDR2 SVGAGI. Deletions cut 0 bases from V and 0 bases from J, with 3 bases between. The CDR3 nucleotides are TGTGCCAGCAGTTACTCAAGCTCCTACGAGCAGTACTTC. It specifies CASSYSSSYEQYF.

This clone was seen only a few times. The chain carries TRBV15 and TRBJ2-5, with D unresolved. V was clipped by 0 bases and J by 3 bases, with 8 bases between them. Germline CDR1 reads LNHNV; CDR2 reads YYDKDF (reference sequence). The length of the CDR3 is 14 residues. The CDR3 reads CATSRDDREETQYF. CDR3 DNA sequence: TGTGCCACCAGCAGAGATGATAGGGAAGAGACCCAGTACTTC.

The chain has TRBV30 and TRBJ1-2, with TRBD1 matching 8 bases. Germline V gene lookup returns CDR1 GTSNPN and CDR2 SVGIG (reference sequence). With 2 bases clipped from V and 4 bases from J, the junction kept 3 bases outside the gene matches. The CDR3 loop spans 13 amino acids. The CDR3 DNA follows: TGTGCCTGGAGTATTGGACAGGGCTATGGCTACACCTTC. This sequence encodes CAWSIGQGYGYTF. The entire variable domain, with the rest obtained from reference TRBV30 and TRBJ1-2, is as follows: SQTIHQWPATLVQPVGSPLSLECTVEGTSNPNLYWYRQAAGRGLQLLFYSVGIGQISSEVPQNLSASRPQDRQFILSSKKLLLSDSGFYLCAWSIGQGYGYTFGSGTRLTVV.

The chain's CDR3 is CASSRGGAYEQYF. In DNA, the CDR3 is TGCGCCAGCAGCCGGGGAGGGGCCTACGAGCAGTACTTC. V usage is TRBV4-3 and J usage is TRBJ2-7, with 7 positions matching TRBD2. The CDR3 consists of 13 residues. Losses at the gene ends were 4 bases for V and 2 bases for J; bases not matched to a gene: 2. The germline gives CDR1 LGHNA, CDR2 YSLEER.

The CDR3 DNA reads TGTGCCAGCAGCTCCCGACAGGGATCAGGAGAGACCCAGTACTTC. It yields the protein CASSSRQGSGETQYF. V gene TRBV7-8 combines with J gene TRBJ2-5; 7 bases fit TRBD1. The CDR3 length is 15 residues. Germline V gene data show CDR1 as SGHVS and CDR2 as FQNEAQ. V trimming: 4 bases; J trimming: 4 bases; junction bases outside the gene matches: 9.

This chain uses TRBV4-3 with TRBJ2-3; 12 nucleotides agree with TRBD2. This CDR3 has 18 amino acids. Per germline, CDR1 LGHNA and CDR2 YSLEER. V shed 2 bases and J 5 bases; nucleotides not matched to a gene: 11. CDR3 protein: CASSQNKRLAGVEDTQYF. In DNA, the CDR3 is TGCGCCAGCAGCCAAAACAAGCGACTAGCGGGGGTTGAAGATACGCAGTATTTT.

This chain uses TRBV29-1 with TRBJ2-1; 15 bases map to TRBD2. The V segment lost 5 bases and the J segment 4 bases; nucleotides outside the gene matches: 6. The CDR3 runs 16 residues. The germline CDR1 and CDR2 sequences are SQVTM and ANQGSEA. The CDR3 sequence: CSVLGLAGGAYNEQFF. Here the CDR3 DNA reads TGCAGCGTTTTGGGACTAGCGGGGGGAGCTTACAATGAGCAGTTCTTC.

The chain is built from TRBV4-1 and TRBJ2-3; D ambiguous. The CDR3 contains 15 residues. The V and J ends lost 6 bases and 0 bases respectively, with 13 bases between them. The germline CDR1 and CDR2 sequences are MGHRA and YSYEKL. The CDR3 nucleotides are TGCGCCAGCAGTGGTGGTGGGTATAGCACAGATACGCAGTATTTT. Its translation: CASSGGGYSTDTQYF.

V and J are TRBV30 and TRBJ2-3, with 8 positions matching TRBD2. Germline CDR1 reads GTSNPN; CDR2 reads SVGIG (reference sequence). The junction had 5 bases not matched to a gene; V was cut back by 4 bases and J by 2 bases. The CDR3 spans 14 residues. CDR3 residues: CAWMPGLVTDTQYF. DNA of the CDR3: TGTGCCTGGATGCCGGGACTAGTCACAGATACGCAGTATTTT. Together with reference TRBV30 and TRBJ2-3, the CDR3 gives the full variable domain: SQTIHQWPATLVQPVGSPLSLECTVEGTSNPNLYWYRQAAGRGLQLLFYSVGIGQISSEVPQNLSASRPQDRQFILSSKKLLLSDSGFYLCAWMPGLVTDTQYFGPGTRLTVL.

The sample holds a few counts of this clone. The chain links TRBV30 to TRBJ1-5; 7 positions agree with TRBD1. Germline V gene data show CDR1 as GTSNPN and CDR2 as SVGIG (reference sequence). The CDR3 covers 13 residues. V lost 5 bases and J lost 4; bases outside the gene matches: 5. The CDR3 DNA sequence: TGTGCCTGGGAAAGGGGGCTGAATCAGCCCCAGCATTTT. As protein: CAWERGLNQPQHF.

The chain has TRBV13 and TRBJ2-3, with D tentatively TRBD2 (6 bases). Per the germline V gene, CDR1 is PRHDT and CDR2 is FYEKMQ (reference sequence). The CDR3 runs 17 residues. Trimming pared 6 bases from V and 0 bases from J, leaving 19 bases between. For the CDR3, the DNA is TGTGCCAGCAGTGCCGGGACTCAGACACTCAGCACAGATACGCAGTATTTT. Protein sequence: CASSAGTQTLSTDTQYF.